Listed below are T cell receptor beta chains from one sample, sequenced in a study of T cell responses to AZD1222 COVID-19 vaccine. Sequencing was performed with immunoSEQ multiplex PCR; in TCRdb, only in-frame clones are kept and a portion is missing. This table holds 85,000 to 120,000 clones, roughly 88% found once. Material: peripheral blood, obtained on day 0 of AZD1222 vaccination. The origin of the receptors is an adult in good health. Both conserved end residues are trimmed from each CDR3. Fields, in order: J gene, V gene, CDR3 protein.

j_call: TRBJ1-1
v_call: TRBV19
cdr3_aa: ASSVQGRGTEAF

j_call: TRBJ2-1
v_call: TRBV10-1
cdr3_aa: ASSESGDNEQF

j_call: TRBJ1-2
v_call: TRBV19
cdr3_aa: ASGFLWTNNYGYT

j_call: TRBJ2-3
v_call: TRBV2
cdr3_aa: ASMYLYGTDTQY

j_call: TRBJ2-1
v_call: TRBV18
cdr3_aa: ASSPPRTGALNEQF

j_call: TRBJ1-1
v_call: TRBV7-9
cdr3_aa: ASSTRQGMNTEAF

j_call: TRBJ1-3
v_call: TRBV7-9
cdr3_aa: ASSLEGGAGNTIY

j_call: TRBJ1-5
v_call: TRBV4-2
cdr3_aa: ATGAAPRGQPQH

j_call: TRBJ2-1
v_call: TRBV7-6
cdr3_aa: ASSLNAGYNEQF

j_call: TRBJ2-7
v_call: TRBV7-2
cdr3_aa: ASSLVDLWEQY

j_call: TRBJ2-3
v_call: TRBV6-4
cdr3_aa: ASSDTGGASDTQY

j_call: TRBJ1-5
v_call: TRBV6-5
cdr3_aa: ASRRQGYDNQPQH

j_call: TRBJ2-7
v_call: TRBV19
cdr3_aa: ASSITLTSGIYEQY

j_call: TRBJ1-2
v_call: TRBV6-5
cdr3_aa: ASRTGVAGYT

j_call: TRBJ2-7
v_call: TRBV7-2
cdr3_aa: ASSTNLAGTFREQY

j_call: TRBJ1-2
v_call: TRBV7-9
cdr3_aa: ASSLAGSYGYT

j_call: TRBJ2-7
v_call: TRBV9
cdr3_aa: ASSPRVGGYEQY

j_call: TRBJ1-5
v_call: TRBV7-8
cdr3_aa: ASSKATGGNLGRQPQH

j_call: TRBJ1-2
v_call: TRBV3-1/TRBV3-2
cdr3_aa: ASSPGEDYGYT